The rows below give T cell receptor beta chains drawn from one sample of a study of Graves' ophthalmopathy and Graves' hyperthyroidism. TCRdb called the multiplex PCR reads again in MiXCR, with one record for every CDR3 protein. The table lists approximately 380,000 distinct CDR3 sequences, 20% to 25% of them singletons, with roughly 3% in the top ten. Sequencing was carried out using peripheral blood. These receptors came from a woman between 18 and 29 years old with stable Graves' hyperthyroidism. Each CDR3 is given with its conserved first and last residue. The D gene is left open where the match is weak. Expanded clones get a size class; other rows say once, few or many, or leave the size out.

V	D	size	J	DNA	CDR3
TRBV12-3/TRBV12-4	.	many	TRBJ2-3	TGTGCCAGCAGTTTAGAAAGGGGCACAGATACGCAGTATTTT	CASSLERGTDTQYF
TRBV5-1	TRBD1	many	TRBJ2-7	TGCGCCAGCAGCTTGGAAACAGGGGGCGCCGCCTACGAGCAGTACTTC	CASSLETGGAAYEQYF
TRBV6-5	.	.	TRBJ1-1	TGTGCCAGCAGTTACGGACACAGGGTAGACACTGAAGCTTTCTTT	CASSYGHRVDTEAFF
TRBV20-1	.	many	TRBJ2-5	TGCAGTGCTAGAACAGGGAGCAAAGAGACCCAGTACTTC	CSARTGSKETQYF
TRBV2	.	.	TRBJ1-1	TGTGCCAGCACCCTACGAAACCTCATGAACACTGAAGCTTTCTTT	CASTLRNLMNTEAFF
TRBV20-1	TRBD1	many	TRBJ2-7	TGCAGTGCCCCCGGACAGGGGACTGTCGAGCAGTACTTC	CSAPGQGTVEQYF
TRBV4-1	TRBD1	many	TRBJ1-2	TGCGCCAGCAGCCAAGGTTTACGACAGGGGGACGGCGGCTACACCTTC	CASSQGLRQGDGGYTF
TRBV10-1	TRBD2	few	TRBJ2-5	TGCGCCAGCACCCCCAGACTAGCGGGCGGAGTCCAAGAGACCCAGTACTTC	CASTPRLAGGVQETQYF
TRBV15	.	many	TRBJ1-6	TGTGCCACCAGCAGAGCCAGGACACCGGATTCACCCCTCCACTTT	CATSRARTPDSPLHF
TRBV19	.	many	TRBJ2-2	TGTGCCAGTAGTATAGATCGCGGTAGCGGGAACACCGGGGAGCTGTTTTTT	CASSIDRGSGNTGELFF